The present T cell receptor beta chain was sequenced within a study of spatial heterogeneity in lung cancer. Study background: There were, on average, more than 9.5 raw-read appearances for each unique TCR and UMI combination. Study results and caveats: Blood showed ubiquitous tumor TCRs more often at resection than at routine follow-up.

CDR3 length equals 13 residues. CDR1 is MDHEN, CDR2 SYDVKM, per germline. V lost 5 bases, J lost 6 bases, and 13 bases lay in between. Unique molecular identifiers tagged every individual TCR cDNA molecule. TCRdb independently ran MiXCR on the 5' RACE reads; one entry per CDR3 protein. The sample lists more than 3,000 distinct CDR3 sequences, 45% to 70% occurring once. A note on this clonotype: As yet, its antigen is unknown. This beta chain is an off-target read within a library intended for alpha chains, so its frequency means little.

Time point meaning: blood at routine non-recurrence follow-up after resection. Whole RNA was taken from tumor, nontumor lung or frozen PBMC; it was then sequenced unsorted. V is TRBV28 and J is TRBJ2-5; no firm D call. Sequences were derived from PBMCs, sampled at follow-up. The receptor was derived from a male donor with early-stage non-small cell lung cancer. CDR3 protein: CASSPRVEQTQYF. The CDR3 bases are TGTGCCAGCAGTCCTAGGGTAGAACAGACCCAGTACTTC.